Below, 3 T cell receptor beta chains from the same sample are listed, as sequenced in a study of identical twins. TCRdb reanalysed the 5' RACE reads using MiXCR and keeps one entry per CDR3 protein. This table holds around 370,000 distinct CDR3 sequences, roughly 9% found once. Sequences were obtained from naive T cells sorted from blood. These TCRs come from a woman between 45 and 65 years old in good health.

The chain couples TRBV24-1 to TRBJ2-1; D tentatively fits TRBD1 or TRBD2 (5 bases each). This CDR3 has 15 residues. In germline, CDR1 is KGHDR, CDR2 SFDVKD. V shed 4 bases and J shed 9 bases, with 18 bases lying between them. CDR3 loop: CATSDYRSTGPEQFF. Here the CDR3 DNA reads TGTGCCACCAGTGACTACAGGAGCACGGGACCTGAGCAGTTCTTC.

At least ten counts were recorded for this clonotype. V is TRBV4-1 and J is TRBJ2-5; the D gene is possibly TRBD1 (5 bases). Trimming cost V 1 base and J 4 bases, with 13 bases left between them. The CDR3 is made up of 15 amino acids. Germline assignment: CDR1 MGHRA and CDR2 YSYEKL. The CDR3 loop reads CASSQAGRVGETQYF. The CDR3 DNA reads as TGCGCCAGCAGCCAAGCCGGCAGGGTAGGAGAGACCCAGTACTTC.

The chain couples TRBV5-6 to TRBJ1-6; a weak D match, TRBD1 (6 bases). V lost 4 bases, J lost 5 bases, and 10 bases lay in between. Germline V gives CDR1 SGHDT, CDR2 YYEEEE. The CDR3 covers 14 residues. The CDR3 nucleotides are TGTGCCAGCAGCGCGGACAGAAATAATTCACCCCTCCACTTT. It translates to CASSADRNNSPLHF. Drawing the rest from reference TRBV5-6 and TRBJ1-6, the complete variable domain is DAGVTQSPTHLIKTRGQQVTLRCSPKSGHDTVSWYQQALGQGPQFIFQYYEEEERQRGNFPDRFSGHQFPNYSSELNVNALLLGDSALYLCASSADRNNSPLHFGNGTRLTVT.